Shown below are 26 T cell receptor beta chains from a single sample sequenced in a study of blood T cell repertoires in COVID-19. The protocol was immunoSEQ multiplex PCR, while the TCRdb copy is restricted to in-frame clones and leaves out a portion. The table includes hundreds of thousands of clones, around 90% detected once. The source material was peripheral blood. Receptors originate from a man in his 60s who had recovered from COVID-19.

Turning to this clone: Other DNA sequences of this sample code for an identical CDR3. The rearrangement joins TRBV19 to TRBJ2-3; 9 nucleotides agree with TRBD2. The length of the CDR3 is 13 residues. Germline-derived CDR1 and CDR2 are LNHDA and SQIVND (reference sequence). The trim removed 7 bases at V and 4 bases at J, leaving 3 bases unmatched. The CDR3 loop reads CASTAGGADTQYF. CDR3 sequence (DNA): TGTGCCAGTACCGCGGGGGGGGCAGATACGCAGTATTTT. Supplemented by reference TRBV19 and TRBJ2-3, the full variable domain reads DGGITQSPKYLFRKEGQNVTLSCEQNLNHDAMYWYRQDPGQGLRLIYYSQIVNDFQKGDIAEGYSVSREKKESFPLTVTSAQKNPTAFYLCASTAGGADTQYFGPGTRLTVL.

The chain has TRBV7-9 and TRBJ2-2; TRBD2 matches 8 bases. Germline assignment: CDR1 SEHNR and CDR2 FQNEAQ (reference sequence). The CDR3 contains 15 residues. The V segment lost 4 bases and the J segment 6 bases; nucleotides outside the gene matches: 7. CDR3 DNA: TGTGCCAGCAGCTCCGGGACTAGATCAGCCGGGGAGCTGTTTTTT. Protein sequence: CASSSGTRSAGELFF.

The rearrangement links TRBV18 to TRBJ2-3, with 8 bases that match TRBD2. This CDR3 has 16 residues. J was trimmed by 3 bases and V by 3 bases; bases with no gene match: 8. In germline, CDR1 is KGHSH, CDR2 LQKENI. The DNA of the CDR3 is TGTGCCAGCTCACCCTTAGCGGGATTACCTACAGATACGCAGTATTTT. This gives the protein CASSPLAGLPTDTQYF.

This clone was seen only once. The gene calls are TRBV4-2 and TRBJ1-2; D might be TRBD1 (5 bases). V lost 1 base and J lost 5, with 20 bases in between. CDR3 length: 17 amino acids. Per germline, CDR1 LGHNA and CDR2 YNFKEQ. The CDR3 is CASSQAVGQGRLYGYTF. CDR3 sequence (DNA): TGTGCCAGCAGCCAAGCGGTTGGGCAGGGTCGGCTTTATGGCTACACCTTC.

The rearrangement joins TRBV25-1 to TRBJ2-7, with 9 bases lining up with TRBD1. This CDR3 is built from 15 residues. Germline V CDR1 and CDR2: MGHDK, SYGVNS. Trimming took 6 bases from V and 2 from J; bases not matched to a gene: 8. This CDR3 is CASSQGQGPPYEQYF. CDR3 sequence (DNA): TGTGCCAGCAGCCAGGGACAGGGCCCTCCCTACGAGCAGTACTTC.

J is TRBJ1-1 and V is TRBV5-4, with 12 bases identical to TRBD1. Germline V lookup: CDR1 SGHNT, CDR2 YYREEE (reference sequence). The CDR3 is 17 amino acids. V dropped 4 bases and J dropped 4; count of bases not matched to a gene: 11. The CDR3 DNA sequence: TGTGCCAGCAGCCCACCGGGACAGGGGGCCATTAGCACTGAAGCTTTCTTT. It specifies CASSPPGQGAISTEAFF.

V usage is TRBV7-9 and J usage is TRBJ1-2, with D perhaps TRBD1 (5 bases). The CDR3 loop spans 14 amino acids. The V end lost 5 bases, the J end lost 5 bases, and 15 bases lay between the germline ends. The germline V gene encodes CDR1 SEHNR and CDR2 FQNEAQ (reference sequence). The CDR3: CASSVTTQGYGYTF. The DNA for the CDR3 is TGTGCCAGCAGCGTAACTACGCAGGGATATGGCTACACCTTC.

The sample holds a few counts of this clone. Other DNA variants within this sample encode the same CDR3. CDR3 loop: CASSPGGTEAFF. The CDR3 DNA follows: TGTGCCAGCAGCCCCGGCGGCACTGAAGCTTTCTTT. The rearrangement links TRBV7-9 to TRBJ1-1, with D unresolved. The germline V gene has CDR1 SEHNR and CDR2 FQNEAQ (reference sequence). The CDR3 is made up of 12 amino acids. The V end lost 5 bases, the J end lost 4 bases, and 8 bases lay between the germline ends.

CDR3 sequence (DNA): TGCGCCAGCAGCTCCTTGGGAGGTTCCTACGAGCAGTACTTC. Residues: CASSSLGGSYEQYF. V usage is TRBV5-1 and J usage is TRBJ2-7; D perhaps matches TRBD2 (6 bases). V was cut by 3 bases and J by 1 base, with 11 bases left in between. The CDR3 totals 14 residues. Germline CDR1 SGHRS, CDR2 YFSETQ.

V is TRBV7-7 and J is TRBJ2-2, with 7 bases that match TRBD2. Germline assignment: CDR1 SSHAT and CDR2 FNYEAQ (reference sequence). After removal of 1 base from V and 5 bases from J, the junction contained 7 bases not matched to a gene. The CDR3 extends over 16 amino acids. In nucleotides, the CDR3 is TGTGCCAGCAGCTTAGGTCCGGGACTACAAACCGGGGAGCTGTTTTTT. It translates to CASSLGPGLQTGELFF.

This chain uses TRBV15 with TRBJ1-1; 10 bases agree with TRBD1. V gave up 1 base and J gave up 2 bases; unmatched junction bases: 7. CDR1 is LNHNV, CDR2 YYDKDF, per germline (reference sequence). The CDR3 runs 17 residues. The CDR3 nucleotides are TGTGCCACCAGCAGAGGACAGGGGGCGAATAGAAACACTGAAGCTTTCTTT. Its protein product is CATSRGQGANRNTEAFF.

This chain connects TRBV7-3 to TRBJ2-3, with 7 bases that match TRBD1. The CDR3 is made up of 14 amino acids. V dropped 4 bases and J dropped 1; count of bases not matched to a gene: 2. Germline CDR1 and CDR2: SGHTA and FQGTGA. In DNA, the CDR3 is TGTGCCAGCAGCTCTCAGGGGGGCACAGATACGCAGTATTTT. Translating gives CASSSQGGTDTQYF.

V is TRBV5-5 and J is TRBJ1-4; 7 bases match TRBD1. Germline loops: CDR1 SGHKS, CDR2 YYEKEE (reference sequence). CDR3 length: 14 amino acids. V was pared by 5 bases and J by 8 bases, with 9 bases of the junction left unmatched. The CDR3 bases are TGTGCCAGCAGTCCTGACAGGGTGAGAGAAAAACTGTTTTTT. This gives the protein CASSPDRVREKLFF.

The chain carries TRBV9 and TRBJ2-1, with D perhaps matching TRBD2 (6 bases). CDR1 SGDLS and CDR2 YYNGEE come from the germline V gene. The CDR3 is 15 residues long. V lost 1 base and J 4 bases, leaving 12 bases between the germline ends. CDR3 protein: CASSVTGTPYNEQFF. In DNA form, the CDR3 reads TGTGCCAGCAGCGTAACCGGGACTCCTTACAATGAGCAGTTCTTC.

CDR3 protein: CAIGGRSSYNSPLHF. CDR3 coding DNA: TGTGCTATCGGAGGCAGGAGCTCCTATAATTCACCCCTCCACTTT. The chain links TRBV7-8 to TRBJ1-6, with no clear D. The CDR3 is made up of 15 amino acids. Germline V gene lookup returns CDR1 SGHVS and CDR2 FQNEAQ.

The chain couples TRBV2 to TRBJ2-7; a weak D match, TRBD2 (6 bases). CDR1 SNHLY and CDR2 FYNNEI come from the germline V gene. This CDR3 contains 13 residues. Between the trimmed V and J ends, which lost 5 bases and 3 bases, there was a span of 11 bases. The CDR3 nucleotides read TGTGCCAGCAGTCGGGACGGGGGCTACGAGCAGTACTTC. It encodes CASSRDGGYEQYF.

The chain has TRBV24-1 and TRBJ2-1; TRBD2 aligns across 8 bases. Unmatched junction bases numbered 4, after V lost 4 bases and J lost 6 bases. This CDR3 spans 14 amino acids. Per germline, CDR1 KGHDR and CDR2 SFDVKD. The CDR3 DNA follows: TGTGCCACCAGTGAATCCGGGACTAGCAATGAGCAGTTCTTC. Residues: CATSESGTSNEQFF.

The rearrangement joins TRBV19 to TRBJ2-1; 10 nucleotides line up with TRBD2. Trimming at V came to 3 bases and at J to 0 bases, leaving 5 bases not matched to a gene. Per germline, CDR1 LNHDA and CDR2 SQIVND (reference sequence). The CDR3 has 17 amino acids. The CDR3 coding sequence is TGTGCCAGTAGTATGAAAAAGCGGGAGGGCTCCTACAATGAGCAGTTCTTC. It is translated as CASSMKKREGSYNEQFF.

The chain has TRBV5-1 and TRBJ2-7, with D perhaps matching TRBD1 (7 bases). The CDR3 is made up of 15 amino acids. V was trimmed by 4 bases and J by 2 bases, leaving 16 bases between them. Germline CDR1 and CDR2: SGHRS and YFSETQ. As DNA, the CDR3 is TGCGCCAGCAGCCCTGGGGCAGGGGGGCCCTACGAGCAGTACTTC. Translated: CASSPGAGGPYEQYF. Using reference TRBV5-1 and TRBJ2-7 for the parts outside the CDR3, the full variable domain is KAGVTQTPRYLIKTRGQQVTLSCSPISGHRSVSWYQQTPGQGLQFLFEYFSETQRNKGNFPGRFSGRQFSNSRSEMNVSTLELGDSALYLCASSPGAGGPYEQYFGPGTRLTVT.

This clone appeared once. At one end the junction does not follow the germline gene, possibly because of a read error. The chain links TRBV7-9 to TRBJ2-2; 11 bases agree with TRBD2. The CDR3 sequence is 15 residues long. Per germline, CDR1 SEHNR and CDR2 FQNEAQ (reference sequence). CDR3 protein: CAGTSGGSNTGELFF. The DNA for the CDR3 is TGCGCTGGTACTAGCGGGGGTTCGAACACCGGGGAGCTGTTTTTT.

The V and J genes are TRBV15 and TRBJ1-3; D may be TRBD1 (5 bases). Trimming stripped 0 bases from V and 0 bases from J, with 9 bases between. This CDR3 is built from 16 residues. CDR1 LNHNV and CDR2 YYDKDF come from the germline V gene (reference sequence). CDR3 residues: CATSRDRQLSGNTIYF. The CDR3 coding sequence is TGTGCCACCAGCAGAGACCGACAGCTCTCTGGAAACACCATATATTTT.

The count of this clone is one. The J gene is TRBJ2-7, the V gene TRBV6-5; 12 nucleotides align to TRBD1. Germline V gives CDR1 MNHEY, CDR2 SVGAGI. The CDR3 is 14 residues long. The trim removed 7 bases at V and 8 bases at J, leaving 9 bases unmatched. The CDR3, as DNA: TGTGCCAGCACCGACGGGACAGGGGGCTTAAAGCAGTACTTC. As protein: CASTDGTGGLKQYF.

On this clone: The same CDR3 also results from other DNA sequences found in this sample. CDR3 nucleotides: TGTGCCAGCAGTTTACAGGCTCCAGCTTATGCCTACAATGAGCAGTTCTTC. It yields the protein CASSLQAPAYAYNEQFF. This chain uses TRBV27 with TRBJ2-1; D not certain. This CDR3 contains 17 residues. Germline V CDR1 and CDR2: MNHEY, SMNVEV (reference sequence). Trimming removed 2 bases at V and 2 bases at J, with 16 bases between.

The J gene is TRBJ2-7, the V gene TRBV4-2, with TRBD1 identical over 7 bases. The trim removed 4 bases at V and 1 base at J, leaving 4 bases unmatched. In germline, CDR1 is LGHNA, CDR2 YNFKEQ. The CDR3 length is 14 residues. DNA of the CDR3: TGTGCCAGCAGCCCGACAGGGCCTTCCTACGAGCAGTACTTC. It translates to CASSPTGPSYEQYF.

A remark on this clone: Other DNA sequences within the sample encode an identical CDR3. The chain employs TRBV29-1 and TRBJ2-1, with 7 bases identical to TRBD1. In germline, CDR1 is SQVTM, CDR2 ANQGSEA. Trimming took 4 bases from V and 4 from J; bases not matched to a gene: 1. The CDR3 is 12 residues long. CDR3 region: CSVGDSYNEQFF. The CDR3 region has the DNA TGCAGCGTTGGGGACAGTTACAATGAGCAGTTCTTC.

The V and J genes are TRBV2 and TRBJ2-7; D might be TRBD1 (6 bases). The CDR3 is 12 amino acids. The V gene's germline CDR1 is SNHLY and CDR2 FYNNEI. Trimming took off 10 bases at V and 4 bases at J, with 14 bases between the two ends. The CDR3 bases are TGTGCCACGAACAGGGTTGGGTACGAGCAGTACTTC. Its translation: CATNRVGYEQYF.